This TCR beta chain was sequenced for a study of blood T cells in healthy people across ages. Only a few counts were recorded for this clonotype. Antigen unknown. CDR1 SGHKS and CDR2 YYEKEE come from the germline V gene (reference sequence). Trimming removed 1 base from V and 8 bases from J, with 15 bases in between. There are 14 residues in the CDR3. Through a sample-barcoded 5' primer and a J-beta primer mix, a second PCR was run for roughly 7 to 12 cycles. Every sample gave at least 2.5 million paired-end reads containing CDR3. TCRdb reprocessed the 5' RACE reads with MiXCR, giving one entry per CDR3 protein. The sample includes over 1,500,000 distinct CDR3 sequences, about two fifths of them seen just once. Study conclusions and caveats: Measured against age, TCR beta diversity per million T cells decreased in a roughly linear manner. Unknown donor CMV status possibly confounded expanded clonotype changes. Those diversity estimates obtained from one million T cells were thought to be underestimates.

This sequence joins TRBV5-5 and TRBJ1-2, with D tentatively TRBD1 (6 bases). This clonotype originated in a human donor in good health. The sequenced sample consisted of blood. This CDR3 reads CASSLTRDIDGYTF. The CDR3 DNA reads TGTGCCAGCAGCTTGACCCGGGACATCGACGGCTACACCTTC.